The text below deals with one T cell receptor (beta chain). Measured with immunoSEQ multiplex PCR; TCRdb has only the in-frame clones, and not every one. The data hold approximately 220,000 clones, with just over 85% observed a single time. The record originates from a study of blood T cell repertoires in COVID-19. This CDR3 has 18 residues. V gave up 0 bases and J gave up 4 bases; unmatched junction bases: 9. Germline V gene sequence: CDR1 LNHDA, CDR2 SQIVND (reference sequence). Input material: PBMCs or T cells enriched from blood (not recorded which). The V and J genes are TRBV19 and TRBJ1-4; 9 bases fit TRBD1. The TCR originated in a middle-aged woman with acute COVID-19. In DNA form, the CDR3 reads TGTGCCAGTAGTATAGACCTGGACACAGGGGGCCTTAATGAAAAACTGTTTTTT. Encoded protein: CASSIDLDTGGLNEKLFF.